This section outlines one TCR beta chain sequence together with its context. This entry belongs to a study of blood T cell repertoires in COVID-19. The V gene end was trimmed by 6 bases and the J gene end by 4 bases; junction bases not matched to a gene: 8. The V gene's germline CDR1 is KGHSH and CDR2 LQKENI. The length of the CDR3 is 16 residues. Data came from immunoSEQ multiplex PCR; TCRdb stores just in-frame clones and leaves some out. The table includes 150,000 to 200,000 clones, roughly 77% detected once. The chain couples TRBV18 to TRBJ2-1, with 11 bases lining up with TRBD1. This TCR was sampled from a human donor in a cohort sampled during active COVID-19. Sequenced material: peripheral blood. This CDR3 is CASSSVDRGPYNEQFF. The CDR3 coding sequence is TGTGCCAGCTCGTCAGTGGACAGGGGGCCGTACAATGAGCAGTTCTTC.